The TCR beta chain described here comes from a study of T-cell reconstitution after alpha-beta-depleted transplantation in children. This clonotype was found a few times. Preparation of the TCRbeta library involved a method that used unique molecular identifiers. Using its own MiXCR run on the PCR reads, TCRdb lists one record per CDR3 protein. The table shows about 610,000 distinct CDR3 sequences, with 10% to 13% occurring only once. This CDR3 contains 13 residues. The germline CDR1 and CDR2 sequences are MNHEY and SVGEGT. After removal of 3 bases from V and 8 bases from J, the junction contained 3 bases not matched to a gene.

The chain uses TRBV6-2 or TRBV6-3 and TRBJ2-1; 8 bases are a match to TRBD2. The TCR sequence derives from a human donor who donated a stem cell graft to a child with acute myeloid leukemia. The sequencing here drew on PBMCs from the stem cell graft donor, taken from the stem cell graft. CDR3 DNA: TGTGCCAGCAGTTATGCGGGAGGCTATGAGCAGTTCTTC. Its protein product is CASSYAGGYEQFF.